This T cell receptor (beta chain) was observed in a study of tissue T cells after allogeneic stem cell transplantation. Study overall: This research-autopsy study prospectively enrolled adult allogeneic hematopoietic cell transplant recipients with steroid-refractory graft-versus-host disease.

Assay: immunoSEQ multiplex PCR; the TCRdb copy retains only in-frame clones and omits some. The table lists 25,000 to 35,000 clones, approximately 85% of them singletons. Material: blood, obtained before transplantation. The TCR was taken from a woman aged 18 to 50 who later had graft-versus-host disease after an allogeneic stem cell transplant.

In nucleotides, the CDR3 is TGTGCCAGCAGCTTAAAGTGGACCGCCGATGGCTACACCTTC. Its translation is CASSLKWTADGYTF. The rearrangement uses TRBV7-9 and TRBJ1-2; no clear D gene. There are 14 residues in the CDR3. V was cut by 2 bases and J by 6 bases, with 13 bases left in between. The germline CDR1 and CDR2 sequences are SEHNR and FQNEAQ (reference sequence).